This T cell receptor beta chain derives from a study of T-cell memory formation after mild COVID-19. Trimming removed 3 bases at V and 1 base at J, with 10 bases between. The CDR3 sequence is 15 residues long. The germline V gene has CDR1 MGHRA and CDR2 YSYEKL. Constant-segment primers served in 5'RACE that generated TCR alpha and TCR beta cDNA libraries bearing sample barcodes and UMIs. MiXCR was run by TCRdb on the 5' RACE reads, yielding one entry per CDR3 protein. Among 470,000 or so distinct CDR3 sequences listed, roughly 25% were seen once. This clonotype has only a few counts. The sample comprised PBMCs or a T cell subset sorted from them (not recorded which). The rearrangement joins TRBV4-1 to TRBJ1-5; no firm D call. This TCR was sampled from an adult woman who had mild COVID-19 (a few samples of this study predate the infection). Cell type and time point are not known. CDR3 bases: TGCGCCAGCAGCCAGGGTTATGGGAGCAATCAGCCCCAGCATTTT. Amino acids: CASSQGYGSNQPQHF.